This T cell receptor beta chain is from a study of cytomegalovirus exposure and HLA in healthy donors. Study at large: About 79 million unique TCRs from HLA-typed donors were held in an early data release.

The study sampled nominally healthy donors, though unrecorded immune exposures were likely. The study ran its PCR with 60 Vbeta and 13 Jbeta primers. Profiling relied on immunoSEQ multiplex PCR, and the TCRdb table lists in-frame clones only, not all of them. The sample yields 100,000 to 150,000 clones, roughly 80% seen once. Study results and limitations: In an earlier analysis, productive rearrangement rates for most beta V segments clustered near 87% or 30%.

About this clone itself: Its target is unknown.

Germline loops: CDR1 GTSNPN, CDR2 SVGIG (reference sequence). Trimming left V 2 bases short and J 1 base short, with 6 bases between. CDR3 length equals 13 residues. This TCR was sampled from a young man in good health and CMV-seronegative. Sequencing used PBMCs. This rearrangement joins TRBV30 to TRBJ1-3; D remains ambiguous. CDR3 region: CAWSPPSGNTIYF. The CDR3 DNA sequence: TGTGCCTGGAGTCCCCCTTCTGGAAACACCATATATTTT.